These T cell receptor beta chains were read from a single sample in a study of blood T cells in healthy people across ages. TCRdb used MiXCR to reprocess the 5' RACE reads, holding one entry per CDR3 protein. Of approximately 1.5 million distinct CDR3 sequences in the sample, almost 35% are singletons; the top ten hold 11%. Sequencing was carried out using blood. These receptors were taken from a woman in her 30s in good health. Both conserved end residues are part of each CDR3. A D gene is named only where the DNA matches it firmly. Only some rows state a clone size, as once, few, many or a class for expanded clones.

>-|TRBV7-2|TRBJ2-5|TRBD2
CASSLGDYHGETQYF
TGTGCCAGCAGCTTAGGGGACTACCATGGGGAGACCCAGTACTTC
>few|TRBV20-1|TRBJ2-3|TRBD2
CSARGTSGNYLTDTQYF
TGCAGTGCCCGGGGGACTAGCGGGAACTATTTGACAGATACGCAGTATTTT
>few|TRBV5-1|TRBJ2-5|-
CASSAVQAGNQQYF
TGCGCCAGTTCGGCGGTTCAAGCGGGTAATCAGCAGTACTTC
>many|TRBV9|TRBJ2-5|-
CASSVRETQYF
TGTGCCAGCAGCGTCCGGGAGACCCAGTACTTC
>few|TRBV28|TRBJ1-1|-
CASRTHRDTEAFF
TGTGCCAGCAGAACGCACAGGGACACTGAAGCTTTCTTT
>-|TRBV7-3|TRBJ2-1|-
CASSSRDIFRQFF
TGTGCCAGCAGCTCTCGAGATATTTTTAGGCAGTTCTTC
>-|TRBV10-3|TRBJ2-7|TRBD1
CVISESRQGENEQYF
TGTGTCATCAGTGAGAGCCGACAGGGAGAGAACGAGCAGTACTTC
>-|TRBV18|TRBJ2-5|-
CASPPPGSGEAQYF
TGTGCCAGCCCACCACCGGGAAGTGGAGAGGCCCAGTACTTC
>once|TRBV3-1|TRBJ1-4|-
CASSQDLTPTNEKLFF
TGTGCCAGCAGCCAAGACCTCACCCCAACTAATGAAAAACTGTTTTTT
>few|TRBV7-9|TRBJ1-1|-
CASSPRAQAFF
TGTGCCAGCAGCCCGAGGGCGCAGGCTTTCTTT
>-|TRBV12-3/TRBV12-4|TRBJ1-2|TRBD1
CASSLSGGSRYGHTF
TGTGCCAGCAGCCTCTCAGGGGGCTCTCGGTATGGCCACACCTTC
>few|TRBV2|TRBJ2-1|TRBD2
CASSEPGLAGYNEQFF
TGTGCCAGCAGTGAACCGGGACTAGCGGGTTACAATGAGCAGTTCTTC
>few|TRBV4-1|TRBJ2-2|TRBD2
CASSPGLGDETGELFF
TGCGCCAGCAGCCCGGGACTAGGAGATGAAACCGGGGAGCTGTTTTTT
>few|TRBV7-2|TRBJ1-2|-
CASSRREESYGYTF
TGTGCCAGCAGTCGTAGGGAGGAATCGTATGGCTACACCTTC
>-|TRBV5-1|TRBJ2-3|-
CASSFGSMTDTQYF
TGCGCCAGCAGCTTTGGCAGTATGACAGATACGCAGTATTTT
>few|TRBV6-1|TRBJ2-3|-
CASSEAGSDTQYF
TGTGCCAGCAGTGAAGCAGGGTCAGATACGCAGTATTTT
>many|TRBV29-1|TRBJ2-3|-
CSVAGSGTDTQYF
TGCAGCGTCGCGGGGTCGGGCACAGATACGCAGTATTTT
>few|TRBV5-6|TRBJ2-7|-
CASSYGTPVYEQYF
TGTGCCAGCAGCTACGGGACTCCGGTCTACGAGCAGTACTTC
>-|TRBV5-1|TRBJ2-1|TRBD2
CASSYKRGGPNEQFF
TGCGCCAGCAGCTATAAGCGGGGGGGCCCAAATGAGCAGTTCTTC
>few|TRBV4-1|TRBJ1-2|-
CASSQVTGDYRIGYTF
TGCGCCAGCAGCCAAGTGACGGGGGACTACCGGATTGGCTACACCTTC
>few|TRBV29-1|TRBJ2-5|TRBD1
CSVGTGKKTQYF
TGCAGCGTTGGGACAGGGAAGAAGACCCAGTACTTC
>-|TRBV28|TRBJ1-4|-
CVSHQGRSEKLFF
TGTGTATCTCACCAGGGGCGCAGTGAAAAACTGTTTTTT
>-|TRBV6-5|TRBJ2-5|-
CASSYRSLQETQYF
TGTGCCAGCAGTTACCGCTCCCTCCAAGAGACCCAGTACTTC
>-|TRBV20-1|TRBJ1-2|-
CSARPPLLNYGYTF
TGCAGTGCTAGACCCCCGTTGCTTAACTATGGCTACACCTTC
>-|TRBV30|TRBJ2-1|TRBD1
CAWATGDRGGDEQFF
TGTGCCTGGGCCACTGGGGACAGGGGTGGCGATGAGCAGTTCTTC
>few|TRBV20-1|TRBJ2-1|TRBD2
CSARLVAGVNEQFF
TGCAGTGCTAGGTTGGTAGCGGGAGTAAATGAGCAGTTCTTC
>few|TRBV7-9|TRBJ2-7|TRBD2
CASSLAYGPGGHEQYF
TGTGCCAGCAGCTTAGCGTACGGACCGGGGGGTCACGAGCAGTACTTC
>-|TRBV3-1|TRBJ1-2|-
CASSQTRSGYTF
TGTGCCAGCAGCCAAACCCGTTCGGGCTACACCTTC
>many|TRBV4-2|TRBJ1-2|-
CASSQEAGRDDGYTF
TGTGCCAGCAGCCAAGAAGCGGGCAGGGACGATGGCTACACCTTC
>few|TRBV7-2|TRBJ2-1|TRBD2
CASTRGGSGGGNEQFF
TGTGCCAGCACCCGTGGGGGTAGCGGGGGAGGTAATGAGCAGTTCTTC
>-|TRBV5-1|TRBJ2-1|TRBD1
CASSWTDRGIEQFF
TGCGCCAGCAGCTGGACCGACAGGGGAATTGAGCAGTTCTTC
>-|TRBV27|TRBJ2-5|-
CASSLSASAMETQYF
TGTGCCAGCAGTTTATCGGCTAGCGCTATGGAGACCCAGTACTTC
>few|TRBV4-1|TRBJ1-1|TRBD1
CASSQGQGVGTEAFF
TGCGCCAGCAGCCAAGGGCAGGGGGTGGGGACTGAAGCTTTCTTT
>-|TRBV7-2|TRBJ1-1|-
CASSPDSTLNTEAFF
TGTGCCAGCAGCCCGGACAGTACCTTGAACACTGAAGCTTTCTTT
>-|TRBV7-3|TRBJ2-5|TRBD2
CASSPQTSGNPETQYF
TGTGCCAGCAGCCCGCAGACTAGCGGGAACCCAGAGACCCAGTACTTC
>-|TRBV9|TRBJ1-1|-
CTSSVEPGWTEAFF
TGTACCAGCAGCGTAGAACCGGGGTGGACTGAAGCTTTCTTT
>-|TRBV28|TRBJ2-7|TRBD1
CASSHWQETGDAYEQYF
TGTGCCAGCAGCCACTGGCAAGAGACAGGGGACGCCTACGAGCAGTACTTC
>few|TRBV5-6|TRBJ2-1|-
CASSLTGGMDNEQFF
TGTGCCAGCAGCTTAACAGGTGGCATGGACAATGAGCAGTTCTTT
>-|TRBV10-3|TRBJ2-3|-
CAIRLGGPTTDTQYF
TGTGCCATCAGGCTGGGGGGACCGACGACAGATACGCAGTATTTT
>many|TRBV7-2|TRBJ2-7|TRBD1
CASSLEGYGQDYEQYF
TGTGCCAGCAGCTTAGAAGGGTATGGACAGGATTACGAGCAGTACTTC
>-|TRBV7-3|TRBJ1-5|-
CASSLTMGQPQHF
TGTGCCAGCAGCCTAACGATGGGTCAGCCCCAGCATTTT
>-|TRBV30|TRBJ2-1|-
CAWSLQGEQFF
TGTGCCTGGAGTCTCCAGGGGGAGCAGTTCTTC
>few|TRBV4-1|TRBJ2-7|-
CASSQDRVAREQYF
TGCGCCAGCAGCCAAGATCGGGTAGCGCGCGAGCAGTACTTC
>-|TRBV15|TRBJ2-7|-
CATSREQDFSSWSYNEQYF
TGTGCCACCAGCAGAGAGCAGGACTTCTCAAGTTGGTCCTACAATGAGCAGTACTTC
>few|TRBV6-5|TRBJ2-7|-
CASTDRDKSYEQYF
TGTGCCAGCACCGACCGGGACAAGTCCTACGAGCAGTACTTC
>few|TRBV20-1|TRBJ2-3|TRBD2
CSARGLAGGPRTDTQYF
TGCAGTGCTAGAGGACTAGCGGGGGGCCCCAGGACAGATACGCAGTATTTT
>-|TRBV12-3/TRBV12-4|TRBJ2-5|TRBD2
CASSLGMGLAEETQYF
TGTGCCAGCAGTCTAGGGATGGGACTAGCAGAAGAGACCCAGTACTTC